The entry that follows covers one T cell receptor beta chain sequence. Next came a second PCR, run for 7 to 11 cycles, which used a sample-barcoded 5' primer along with a J-beta primer mix. Via MiXCR, TCRdb re-called the 5' RACE reads, giving one row per CDR3 protein. Altogether 980,000 or so distinct CDR3 sequences are present, roughly 52% being singletons, with the ten largest covering 10% to 15%. The sample belongs to a study of blood T cells in healthy people across ages. Germline values: CDR1 SGHTA, CDR2 FQGNSA. V dropped 5 bases and J dropped 1; count of bases not matched to a gene: 5. The CDR3 loop spans 15 amino acids.

V gene TRBV7-2 combines with J gene TRBJ2-1; 7 positions agree with TRBD1. Sequencing was performed on blood. The TCR originated in a man between 25 and 39 years old in good health. The CDR3 DNA sequence: TGTGCCAGCAGCCACGACAGGGTGTCCTACAATGAGCAGTTCTTC. Translated, it gives CASSHDRVSYNEQFF.